This paragraph reports one TCR beta chain. The table came from immunoSEQ multiplex PCR; TCRdb's copy has only in-frame clones and leaves some out. Among 170,000 or so clones, approximately 92% were seen once, and the ten largest hold more than 1.1%. The sample is drawn from a study of control samples from healthy donors and cancer patients. The CDR3 extends over 17 amino acids. Trimming stripped 4 bases from V and 7 bases from J, with 28 bases between. Looked up from germline, CDR1 is SQVTM and CDR2 is ANQGSEA. The rearrangement joins TRBV29-1 to TRBJ2-5; D is uncertain. Sequencing used blood. The TCR sequence derives from a man aged 18 to 30 in good health. DNA for the CDR3: TGCAGCGTTGTTGAAGTTAATACAAACCCACCGTTGAGGACCCAGTACTTC. Protein: CSVVEVNTNPPLRTQYF.